The T cell receptor (beta chain) under discussion was sequenced for a study of blood T cell repertoires in COVID-19. CDR1 and CDR2 (germline): SEHNR, FQNEAQ (reference sequence). V lost 7 bases and J 0 bases, leaving 12 bases between the germline ends. The CDR3 totals 14 residues. Per the authors' pipeline: Cell counts per sample came from amplifying reference gene primers. Some clones are missing from TCRdb's copy, which holds only in-frame ones; the method was immunoSEQ multiplex PCR. The D gene and trimming were derived from the DNA, and the V and J assignments and clone size from that table. The table has about 200,000 clones, approximately 86% seen once. This clone was seen a single time.

The receptor's source is a man aged 55 to 70 with acute or convalescent COVID-19. The source material was peripheral blood. The chain has TRBV7-9 and TRBJ2-5; TRBD1 might be the D (6 bases). This CDR3 is CASTPDSYQETQYF. In nucleotides, the CDR3 is TGTGCCAGCACCCCGGACAGCTACCAAGAGACCCAGTACTTC.